The 9 T cell receptor beta chains below were found in one sample sequenced in a study of blood T cell repertoires in COVID-19. The method was immunoSEQ multiplex PCR; TCRdb's version includes in-frame clones alone and lacks a portion of them. The table includes 100,000 to 150,000 clones, 79% detected once. Sequencing used peripheral blood. The receptor source for this set is a man in his forties or fifties with active or convalescent COVID-19.

V and J are TRBV28 and TRBJ1-1, with D hard to call. CDR1 and CDR2 (germline): MDHEN, SYDVKM. The CDR3 totals 15 residues. Trimming removed 2 bases from V and 3 bases from J, with 13 bases in between. As DNA, the CDR3 is TGTGCCAGCAGTTTAAGGGCGCCGCGGGACACTGAAGCTTTCTTT. This encodes CASSLRAPRDTEAFF.

The V gene is TRBV5-1, the J gene TRBJ1-2; D is unresolved. The V end lost 0 bases, the J end lost 3 bases, and 9 bases lay between the germline ends. The CDR3 covers 14 residues. Per germline, CDR1 SGHRS and CDR2 YFSETQ. This CDR3 is CASSLGQVDYGYTF. In nucleotides, the CDR3 is TGCGCCAGCAGCTTGGGGCAGGTGGACTATGGCTACACCTTC.

Of note for this clone: The same CDR3 arises from other DNA sequences in this sample as well. The V gene is TRBV19, the J gene TRBJ2-7, with 7 bases identical to TRBD1. The CDR3 is 13 residues long. Unmatched junction bases numbered 7, after V lost 7 bases and J lost 4 bases. Germline V gene sequence: CDR1 LNHDA, CDR2 SQIVND (reference sequence). The CDR3 region is CASNDRDVYEQYF. CDR3 coding DNA: TGTGCCAGTAATGACAGGGATGTTTACGAGCAGTACTTC.

The chain recombines TRBV28 with TRBJ1-3; possibly TRBD1 for D (6 bases). CDR3 length equals 20 residues. V was cut by 5 bases and J by 4 bases, with 30 bases left in between. From germline, CDR1 is MDHEN and CDR2 SYDVKM. CDR3 in amino acids: CASSTIGTSFPVSKGNTIYF. CDR3 DNA sequence: TGTGCCAGCAGTACAATCGGGACATCGTTCCCCGTATCCAAGGGAAACACCATATATTTT.

This chain links TRBV11-2 with TRBJ2-1; a weak D match, TRBD1 (6 bases). This CDR3 has 13 amino acids. CDR1 SGHAT and CDR2 FQNNGV come from the germline V gene. The ends were cut back, 1 base at V and 7 bases at J, with 8 bases in the middle. In DNA, the CDR3 is TGTGCCAGCAGCTTAGGGGGGCAAAATGAGCAGTTCTTC. Its translation is CASSLGGQNEQFF.

The J gene is TRBJ2-1, the V gene TRBV11-2; 9 nucleotides align to TRBD2. The CDR3 has 14 amino acids. Trimming at V came to 0 bases and at J to 9 bases, leaving 3 bases not matched to a gene. The germline V gene has CDR1 SGHAT and CDR2 FQNNGV. The CDR3 reads CASSLEREGGEQFF. The CDR3 region has the DNA TGTGCCAGCAGCTTAGAGCGGGAGGGGGGTGAGCAGTTCTTC.

The V gene is TRBV18, the J gene TRBJ1-1, with D perhaps TRBD1 (6 bases). The CDR3 spans 14 residues. CDR1 KGHSH and CDR2 LQKENI come from the germline V gene. V was cut by 2 bases and J by 5 bases, with 12 bases left in between. The CDR3 region is CASSPRDISTEAFF. In nucleotides, the CDR3 is TGTGCCAGCTCACCAAGGGACATCTCAACTGAAGCTTTCTTT.

This clone was recorded only once. This chain links TRBV7-2 with TRBJ2-7; possible D gene TRBD1, 6 bases. Trimming left V 0 bases short and J 6 bases short, with 18 bases between. The CDR3 runs 16 residues. Germline V gene data show CDR1 as SGHTA and CDR2 as FQGNSA. The CDR3 is CASSLATGIMASEQYF. In DNA, the CDR3 is TGTGCCAGCAGCTTAGCCACAGGGATAATGGCTAGCGAGCAGTACTTC.

The genes are TRBV24-1 and TRBJ2-1; TRBD1 is a possible D gene (5 bases). The CDR3 has 14 amino acids. Germline V gene sequence: CDR1 KGHDR, CDR2 SFDVKD. V shed 0 bases and J shed 10 bases, with 12 bases lying between them. The CDR3 nucleotides are TGTGCCACCAGTGATTTGGCAGGGTTGCGAGAGCAGTTCTTC. Its translation is CATSDLAGLREQFF.